Presented here are 29 T cell receptor beta chains from one specimen sequenced in a study of cytomegalovirus exposure and HLA in healthy donors. Amplification used 60 Vbeta primers and 13 Jbeta primers. TCRdb keeps only in-frame clones here, not all; method: immunoSEQ multiplex PCR. This sample yields 200,000 to 250,000 clones, of which around 64% are seen a single time; around 3% belongs to the top ten. The sample consisted of PBMCs. These receptors originate from a man between 35 and 55 years old in good health and CMV-seropositive.

The rearrangement joins TRBV28 to TRBJ2-1; D is ambiguous. Germline V lookup: CDR1 MDHEN, CDR2 SYDVKM. This CDR3 spans 12 amino acids. V lost 6 bases, J lost 15 bases, and 18 bases lay in between. The CDR3 protein is CASSPPARGGFF. CDR3 nucleotide sequence: TGTGCCAGCAGCCCCCCGGCGCGCGGCGGGTTCTTC.

A single count supports this clone. V and J are TRBV4-1 and TRBJ1-3, with D possibly matching TRBD1 (5 bases). The V gene's germline CDR1 is MGHRA and CDR2 YSYEKL. V was pared by 1 base and J by 4 bases, with 8 bases between. The CDR3 is made up of 14 amino acids. CDR3 DNA: TGCGCCAGCAGCCAAGCAGGGAACGGAAACACCATATATTTT. Translation: CASSQAGNGNTIYF.

V and J are TRBV6-5 and TRBJ2-7, with no clear D. The CDR3 is made up of 16 amino acids. V was pared by 2 bases and J by 3 bases, with 17 bases between. The germline V gene encodes CDR1 MNHEY and CDR2 SVGAGI. The CDR3 sequence is CASSYEVASTHYEQYF. The CDR3 nucleotides read TGTGCCAGCAGTTACGAGGTTGCTTCCACTCACTACGAGCAGTACTTC.

This chain connects TRBV5-1 to TRBJ2-3; D may be TRBD2 (5 bases). CDR1 is SGHRS, CDR2 YFSETQ, per germline. There are 15 residues in the CDR3. Trimming pared 3 bases from V and 2 bases from J, leaving 13 bases between. CDR3 loop: CASSSGLGNTDTQYF. The CDR3 bases are TGCGCCAGCAGCTCCGGACTGGGGAACACAGATACGCAGTATTTT.

This clone was seen a handful of times. The gene calls are TRBV6-5 and TRBJ2-7; TRBD1 matches 9 bases. V gave up 4 bases and J gave up 7 bases; unmatched junction bases: 8. CDR1 and CDR2 (germline): MNHEY, SVGAGI. The CDR3 consists of 14 residues. The CDR3 loop reads CASSSGTGTGEQYF. In DNA, the CDR3 is TGTGCCAGCAGTTCCGGGACAGGGACTGGAGAGCAGTACTTC.

CDR3 loop: CASSPGQSVAGELFF. CDR3 sequence (DNA): TGTGCCAGCAGCCCTGGACAGAGCGTCGCCGGGGAGCTGTTTTTT. This sequence joins TRBV13 and TRBJ2-2; TRBD1 is a possible D gene (6 bases). The CDR3 runs to 15 residues. CDR1 is PRHDT, CDR2 FYEKMQ, per germline (reference sequence). Trimming pared 5 bases from V and 6 bases from J, leaving 16 bases between.

The V and J genes are TRBV15 and TRBJ2-2; TRBD1 matches at 7 bases. Trimming removed 5 bases from V and 6 bases from J; junction bases left unmatched: 6. CDR1 and CDR2 (germline): LNHNV, YYDKDF (reference sequence). This CDR3 is 14 amino acids long. CDR3 DNA: TGTGCCACCAGCCTAGACAGGGCCCCCGGGGAGCTGTTTTTT. As protein: CATSLDRAPGELFF.

The chain couples TRBV28 to TRBJ2-7; TRBD2 matches 9 bases. The J segment lost 4 bases and the V segment lost 2 bases, leaving 3 bases of the junction unmatched. The germline CDR1 and CDR2 sequences are MDHEN and SYDVKM. CDR3 length: 14 amino acids. This chain's CDR3 is CASSLRLAGYEQYF. In nucleotides, the CDR3 is TGTGCCAGCAGTTTAAGGCTAGCGGGGTACGAGCAGTACTTC.

CDR3 residues: CASSVEWDRFFTEAFF. The CDR3 bases are TGTGCCAGCAGCGTAGAATGGGACAGATTCTTCACTGAAGCTTTCTTT. V usage is TRBV9 and J usage is TRBJ1-1; TRBD1 agrees at 7 bases. Germline-derived CDR1 and CDR2 are SGDLS and YYNGEE. V was pared by 0 bases and J by 4 bases, with 9 bases of the junction left unmatched. The CDR3 loop spans 16 amino acids. The full variable domain, completed using reference TRBV9 and TRBJ1-1, is DSGVTQTPKHLITATGQRVTLRCSPRSGDLSVYWYQQSLDQGLQFLIQYYNGEERAKGNILERFSAQQFPDLHSELNLSSLELGDSALYFCASSVEWDRFFTEAFFGQGTRLTVV.

The J gene is TRBJ1-5, the V gene TRBV2; perhaps TRBD1 as D (5 bases). There are 14 residues in the CDR3. The V gene's germline CDR1 is SNHLY and CDR2 FYNNEI. Trimming shortened V by 11 bases and J by 3 bases, and 17 bases separated the two germline ends. The CDR3 coding sequence is TGTGCCTGTGCGCGGGAGGGGTACAATCAGCCCCAGCATTTT. This translates into CACAREGYNQPQHF.

This clone appeared once. V is TRBV5-5 and J is TRBJ2-5, with D uncertain. This CDR3 contains 14 residues. The germline CDR1 and CDR2 sequences are SGHKS and YYEKEE (reference sequence). V was clipped by 1 base and J by 3 bases, with 10 bases between them. The CDR3 DNA reads as TGTGCCAGCAGCTTGATGGCTGCAGAAGAGACCCAGTACTTC. Amino acid sequence: CASSLMAAEETQYF.

V and J are TRBV5-4 and TRBJ2-5; D call uncertain. Trimming cost V 3 bases and J 5 bases, with 20 bases left between them. Looked up from germline, CDR1 is SGHNT and CDR2 is YYREEE (reference sequence). CDR3 size: 16 residues. DNA for the CDR3: TGTGCCAGCAGCTCTCCGTGGGCAGATTCCTCGGAGACCCAGTACTTC. Protein product: CASSSPWADSSETQYF. The full variable domain, in which reference TRBV5-4 and TRBJ2-5 provide the parts outside the CDR3, is ETGVTQSPTHLIKTRGQQVTLRCSSQSGHNTVSWYQQALGQGPQFIFQYYREEENGRGNFPPRFSGLQFPNYSSELNVNALELDDSALYLCASSSPWADSSETQYFGPGTRLLVL.

The chain is built from TRBV5-1 and TRBJ2-1, with D perhaps matching TRBD1 (5 bases). Germline loops: CDR1 SGHRS, CDR2 YFSETQ. The CDR3 sequence is 15 residues long. Trimming shortened V by 1 base and J by 6 bases, and 14 bases separated the two germline ends. CDR3 nucleotides: TGCGCCAGCAGCTTGATCGCTGGGGCCCTCAATGAGCAGTTCTTC. This sequence encodes CASSLIAGALNEQFF.

A note on this clone: Germline and junction disagree at one end, which may indicate a read error. This chain uses TRBV7-9 with TRBJ2-7, with no clear D. Germline V gene data show CDR1 as SEHNR and CDR2 as FQNEAQ (reference sequence). The CDR3 extends over 12 amino acids. This chain's CDR3 is CSSSLRTYEQYF. The CDR3 DNA reads TGTTCCAGCAGCTTACGAACATACGAGCAGTACTTC. Full variable domain (remainder filled in from reference TRBV7-9 and TRBJ2-7): DTGVSQNPRHKITKRGQNVTFRCDPISEHNRLYWYRQTLGQGPEFLTYFQNEAQLEKSRLLSDRFSAERPKGSFSTLEIQRTEQGDSAMYLCSSSLRTYEQYFGPGTRLTVT.

This clone was detected once. The V gene is TRBV7-2, the J gene TRBJ1-5, with D perhaps matching TRBD1 (5 bases). Looked up from germline, CDR1 is SGHTA and CDR2 is FQGNSA. This CDR3 is built from 15 residues. V was shortened by 2 bases and J by 7 bases, with 15 bases between the two germline ends. As DNA, the CDR3 is TGTGCCAGCAGCTTAACCGGGGATGGGGGGCAGCCCCAGCATTTT. It is translated as CASSLTGDGGQPQHF.

This chain uses TRBV4-1 with TRBJ2-5; possible D gene TRBD1, 5 bases. This CDR3 region has 14 residues. Germline CDR1 reads MGHRA; CDR2 reads YSYEKL. V was pared by 0 bases and J by 2 bases, with 7 bases between. CDR3 coding DNA: TGCGCCAGCAGCCAAGAGACAGCACAAGAGACCCAGTACTTC. Amino acids: CASSQETAQETQYF.

The V call is TRBV7-2, the J call TRBJ1-2; no clear D. This CDR3 has 13 amino acids. Trimming removed 0 bases at V and 3 bases at J, with 5 bases between. Looked up from germline, CDR1 is SGHTA and CDR2 is FQGNSA. The CDR3 loop reads CASSLAYYYGYTF. In DNA form, the CDR3 reads TGTGCCAGCAGCTTAGCGTATTACTATGGCTACACCTTC.

The J gene is TRBJ2-1, the V gene TRBV5-8; TRBD2 matches 8 bases. V lost 3 bases to trimming and J lost 4 bases; unmatched junction nucleotides: 6. This CDR3 has 15 residues. Germline CDR1 and CDR2: SGHTS and YDEGEE. The CDR3 reads CASSSKRGRYNEQFF. As DNA, the CDR3 is TGTGCCAGCAGCTCAAAGCGGGGGCGATACAATGAGCAGTTCTTC.

J is TRBJ2-3 and V is TRBV5-1; a possible D gene is TRBD2 (6 bases). Germline lookup yields CDR1 SGHRS and CDR2 YFSETQ. Trimming shortened V by 6 bases and J by 1 base, and 12 bases separated the two germline ends. This CDR3 is built from 14 residues. CDR3 sequence reads: CASTPGDGTDTQYF. CDR3 coding DNA: TGCGCCAGCACCCCGGGGGACGGCACAGATACGCAGTATTTT.

The V and J genes are TRBV11-2 and TRBJ2-7; D may be TRBD2 (6 bases). Germline V CDR1 and CDR2: SGHAT, FQNNGV. There are 14 residues in the CDR3. Trimming pared 5 bases from V and 6 bases from J, leaving 17 bases between. The CDR3 spells CASSMGLVGGEQYF. In nucleotides, the CDR3 is TGTGCCAGCAGCATGGGCCTGGTGGGAGGCGAGCAGTACTTC.

Here the CDR3 reads CASSYEEANNEKLFF. The CDR3 DNA is TGTGCCAGCAGTTACGAGGAGGCCAATAATGAAAAACTGTTTTTT. The rearrangement uses TRBV6-6 and TRBJ1-4; D not certain. Germline assignment: CDR1 MNHNY and CDR2 SVGAGI (reference sequence). The length of the CDR3 is 15 residues. The V gene lost 2 bases and the J gene lost 4 bases, with 11 bases spanning the gap.

The chain combines TRBV29-1 with TRBJ1-3; no clear D gene. The CDR3 loop spans 18 amino acids. The V gene's germline CDR1 is SQVTM and CDR2 ANQGSEA. V shed 4 bases and J shed 0 bases, with 22 bases lying between them. In DNA, the CDR3 is TGCAGCGTTGTAGGGAGTCCCGAGGGAGCGGGCTCTGGAAACACCATATATTTT. Translated: CSVVGSPEGAGSGNTIYF.

This clone was counted between two and nine times. The chain couples TRBV7-9 to TRBJ2-2; 9 bases are shared with TRBD1. V shed 5 bases and J 4 bases; nucleotides not matched to a gene: 8. The CDR3 covers 16 residues. Looked up from germline, CDR1 is SEHNR and CDR2 is FQNEAQ (reference sequence). The CDR3 here is CASSPTTGGSTGELFF. In DNA form, the CDR3 reads TGTGCCAGCAGCCCTACGACAGGGGGGAGCACCGGGGAGCTGTTTTTT.

The chain recombines TRBV14 with TRBJ2-5, with D tentatively TRBD1 (6 bases). CDR1 SGHDN and CDR2 FVKESK come from the germline V gene. Trimming removed 4 bases from V and 5 bases from J, with 11 bases in between. The CDR3 totals 13 residues. The CDR3 spells CASSRTGLETQYF. CDR3 coding DNA: TGTGCCAGCAGCCGTACAGGGTTGGAGACCCAGTACTTC.

Only one count was recorded for this clone. The rearrangement links TRBV5-4 to TRBJ2-3, with a possible D match to TRBD2 (7 bases). Germline-derived CDR1 and CDR2 are SGHNT and YYREEE (reference sequence). The CDR3 is 15 residues long. V was clipped by 3 bases and J by 4 bases, with 15 bases between them. CDR3 loop: CASSSTGGRADTQYF. CDR3 DNA sequence: TGTGCCAGCAGCTCAACGGGGGGCCGGGCAGATACGCAGTATTTT.

The J gene is TRBJ2-1, the V gene TRBV5-6, with D tentatively TRBD2 (5 bases). The ends were cut back, 4 bases at V and 0 bases at J, with 14 bases in the middle. Per germline, CDR1 SGHDT and CDR2 YYEEEE. This CDR3 region has 16 residues. The CDR3 bases are TGTGCCAGCAGCACCGGGGTGGCGTACTCCTACAATGAGCAGTTCTTC. Translation gives CASSTGVAYSYNEQFF.

The V gene is TRBV5-8, the J gene TRBJ1-4, with D perhaps matching TRBD1 (5 bases). This CDR3 has 16 amino acids. The ends were cut back, 0 bases at V and 1 base at J, with 10 bases in the middle. Germline V lookup: CDR1 SGHTS, CDR2 YDEGEE. The CDR3 DNA is TGTGCCAGCAGCTTGGGACTGGGGGGAACTAATGAAAAACTGTTTTTT. Its translation is CASSLGLGGTNEKLFF.

The chain combines TRBV9 with TRBJ2-1; 8 bases are a match to TRBD2. V shed 4 bases and J 4 bases; nucleotides not matched to a gene: 7. The CDR3 totals 15 residues. CDR1 and CDR2 from the germline V gene are SGDLS and YYNGEE. This chain's CDR3 is CASSPLLAGYNEQFF. The CDR3 DNA is TGTGCCAGCAGCCCCCTCTTAGCGGGGTACAATGAGCAGTTCTTC.

The chain links TRBV7-2 to TRBJ1-2; perhaps TRBD1 as D (5 bases). CDR1 is SGHTA, CDR2 FQGNSA, per germline. With 5 bases removed from V and 7 bases from J, the gap between germline ends came to 17 bases. This CDR3 has 14 amino acids. In nucleotides, the CDR3 is TGTGCCAGCAGCCCGAGAGGAGGGGCGGGTGGCTACACCTTC. Encoded protein: CASSPRGGAGGYTF.